Listed below are T cell receptor beta chains from one sample, sequenced in a study of OX40 agonist ivuxolimab in advanced cancers. Profiling relied on immunoSEQ multiplex PCR, and the TCRdb table lists in-frame clones only, not all of them. Here the sample spans over 10,000 clones, more than 75% being singletons. The source was CD4+ or CD8+ T cells sorted from blood, collected in a trial of the OX40 agonist ivuxolimab. The receptors stem from an adult with an advanced solid tumor such as melanoma, head and neck, liver or kidney cancer. CDR3s include the opening cysteine and the closing phenylalanine or tryptophan. A D gene is named only where the DNA matches it firmly. Clone size appears in some rows only: once, few, many, or a class for an expanded clone.

D: NA
J: TRBJ2-4
size: NA
V: TRBV7-9
CDR3: CASRGQGTTRGTKNIQYF
DNA: TGTGCCAGCAGGGGGCAGGGGACCACCCGGGGAACCAAAAACATTCAGTACTTC

D: NA
J: TRBJ2-1
size: NA
V: TRBV18
CDR3: CASSPDSGSIYNEQFF
DNA: TGTGCCAGCTCACCCGACTCAGGGTCGATCTACAATGAGCAGTTCTTC

D: NA
J: TRBJ1-5
size: NA
V: TRBV2
CDR3: CASSEGRDYQPQHF
DNA: TGTGCCAGCAGTGAAGGAAGGGATTATCAGCCCCAGCATTTT

D: TRBD1
J: TRBJ2-3
size: once
V: TRBV6-4
CDR3: CASSKKGGTASTDTQYF
DNA: TGTGCCAGCAGTAAAAAAGGTGGGACAGCTAGCACAGATACGCAGTATTTT

D: TRBD2
J: TRBJ2-5
size: NA
V: TRBV6-4
CDR3: CASSDVAGDQETQYF
DNA: TGTGCCAGCAGTGACGTGGCGGGGGACCAAGAGACCCAGTACTTC

D: TRBD2
J: TRBJ2-1
size: NA
V: TRBV5-1
CDR3: CASSLGAGVSYNEQFF
DNA: TGCGCCAGCAGCTTGGGAGCGGGAGTGAGTTACAATGAGCAGTTCTTC

D: NA
J: TRBJ2-7
size: NA
V: TRBV5-1
CDR3: CASSLSPGTPSYEQYF
DNA: TGCGCCAGCAGCTTGTCTCCCGGGACTCCCTCCTACGAGCAGTACTTC

D: TRBD2
J: TRBJ2-2
size: NA
V: TRBV27
CDR3: CASSFSGLAGTGELFF
DNA: TGTGCCAGCAGTTTTTCCGGACTAGCCGGCACCGGGGAGCTGTTTTTT

D: TRBD2
J: TRBJ2-5
size: NA
V: TRBV7-6
CDR3: CANSLRLAGLETQYF
DNA: TGTGCCAACAGCCTCCGTCTAGCGGGATTAGAGACCCAGTACTTC

D: TRBD2
J: TRBJ2-1
size: NA
V: TRBV6-6
CDR3: CASTGLAGVNEQFF
DNA: TGTGCCAGCACCGGACTAGCGGGAGTAAATGAGCAGTTCTTC

D: NA
J: TRBJ1-3
size: NA
V: TRBV7-9
CDR3: CASSIPLERSGNTIYF
DNA: TGTGCCAGCAGCATACCCCTTGAGCGCTCTGGAAACACCATATATTTT

D: TRBD1
J: TRBJ2-7
size: NA
V: TRBV11-3
CDR3: CASSSRTGIREQYF
DNA: TGTGCCAGCAGCTCCCGGACAGGGATTAGGGAGCAGTACTTC

D: TRBD2
J: TRBJ2-7
size: NA
V: TRBV6-1
CDR3: CASTPREGRSYEQYF
DNA: TGTGCCAGCACCCCCCGGGAGGGGCGGTCCTACGAGCAGTACTTC

D: NA
J: TRBJ1-2
size: NA
V: TRBV6-1
CDR3: CASREISGTNYGYTF
DNA: TGTGCCAGCAGAGAGATCTCCGGGACAAACTATGGCTACACCTTC

D: NA
J: TRBJ2-1
size: NA
V: TRBV15
CDR3: CATSRDAETQFF
DNA: TGTGCCACCAGCAGAGATGCGGAGACGCAGTTCTTC

D: TRBD2
J: TRBJ2-7
size: NA
V: TRBV18
CDR3: CASSPPRLAGGGVAYEQYF
DNA: TGTGCCAGCTCACCACCGAGACTAGCGGGGGGGGGCGTCGCTTACGAGCAGTACTTC

D: NA
J: TRBJ2-1
size: once
V: TRBV9
CDR3: CASSPMAGSYNEQFF
DNA: TGTGCCAGCAGCCCTATGGCGGGATCCTACAATGAGCAGTTCTTC

D: TRBD1
J: TRBJ2-5
size: NA
V: TRBV5-5
CDR3: CASSFGTGAPQETQYF
DNA: TGTGCCAGCAGCTTTGGGACAGGGGCCCCGCAAGAGACCCAGTACTTC

D: TRBD1
J: TRBJ2-5
size: NA
V: TRBV15
CDR3: CATSRNDRGLGETQYF
DNA: TGTGCCACCAGCAGAAATGACAGGGGGCTAGGGGAGACCCAGTACTTC

D: NA
J: TRBJ2-5
size: once
V: TRBV6-5
CDR3: CASNTPWDKTQYF
DNA: TGTGCCAGCAACACCCCTTGGGATAAGACCCAGTACTTC

D: NA
J: TRBJ1-1
size: NA
V: TRBV27
CDR3: CASSAGITEAFF
DNA: TGTGCCAGCAGTGCTGGGATCACTGAAGCTTTCTTT

D: NA
J: TRBJ1-4
size: NA
V: TRBV9
CDR3: CASSAQGRYNEKLFF
DNA: TGTGCCAGCAGCGCTCAGGGGCGATATAATGAAAAACTGTTTTTT

D: NA
J: TRBJ1-3
size: few
V: TRBV6-6
CDR3: CASSKNSPGNTIYF
DNA: TGTGCCAGCAGTAAAAACAGCCCTGGAAACACCATATATTTT

D: NA
J: TRBJ2-7
size: once
V: TRBV19
CDR3: CASSIFTGNYEQYF
DNA: TGTGCCAGTAGTATTTTCACAGGGAACTACGAGCAGTACTTC

D: TRBD2
J: TRBJ2-7
size: NA
V: TRBV29-1
CDR3: CSVEGLAGGSYEQYF
DNA: TGCAGCGTTGAAGGACTAGCGGGAGGGAGCTACGAGCAGTACTTC

D: NA
J: TRBJ2-2
size: NA
V: TRBV6-5
CDR3: CASSYSLPGSGELFF
DNA: TGTGCCAGCAGTTACTCCCTCCCGGGTTCCGGGGAGCTGTTTTTT

D: NA
J: TRBJ1-2
size: NA
V: TRBV5-6
CDR3: CASTGGSGYTF
DNA: TGTGCCAGCACCGGGGGTTCTGGCTACACCTTC

D: NA
J: TRBJ2-7
size: NA
V: TRBV5-1
CDR3: CASSPEGGESGYEQYF
DNA: TGCGCCAGCAGCCCCGAAGGGGGGGAGAGTGGGTACGAGCAGTACTTC

D: TRBD2
J: TRBJ2-1
size: NA
V: TRBV15
CDR3: CATSRLGLAGDRNEQFF
DNA: TGTGCCACCAGCAGATTGGGACTAGCGGGAGATAGGAATGAGCAGTTCTTC

D: NA
J: TRBJ1-1
size: NA
V: TRBV19
CDR3: CASSFSGTNTEAFF
DNA: TGTGCCAGTAGTTTTTCAGGGACGAACACTGAAGCTTTCTTT

D: NA
J: TRBJ1-5
size: NA
V: TRBV19
CDR3: CASSISTASNQPQHF
DNA: TGTGCCAGTAGTATTTCCACAGCGAGCAATCAGCCCCAGCATTTT

D: NA
J: TRBJ2-1
size: NA
V: TRBV19
CDR3: CASSIDVLKKNPTYNEQFF
DNA: TGTGCCAGTAGTATAGACGTTCTGAAAAAGAACCCGACCTACAATGAGCAGTTCTTC

D: NA
J: TRBJ2-5
size: NA
V: TRBV5-6
CDR3: CASSYSGGETQYF
DNA: TGTGCCAGCAGCTACTCAGGGGGGGAGACCCAGTACTTC

D: NA
J: TRBJ2-7
size: NA
V: TRBV9
CDR3: CASSVRTDGHEQYF
DNA: TGTGCCAGCAGCGTGAGGACTGACGGGCACGAGCAGTACTTC

D: NA
J: TRBJ2-1
size: NA
V: TRBV13
CDR3: CASSPKRDEQFF
DNA: TGTGCCAGCAGCCCAAAACGGGATGAGCAGTTCTTC

D: NA
J: TRBJ2-5
size: once
V: TRBV5-6
CDR3: CASSFGGVETQYF
DNA: TGTGCCAGCAGCTTCGGGGGCGTCGAGACCCAGTACTTC

D: TRBD2
J: TRBJ2-7
size: NA
V: TRBV10-1
CDR3: CASSEFLQTSGRAAYEQYF
DNA: TGCGCCAGCAGTGAATTTCTTCAAACTAGCGGGAGGGCGGCCTACGAGCAGTACTTC

D: NA
J: TRBJ2-2
size: NA
V: TRBV19
CDR3: CASGRFFRTGELFF
DNA: TGTGCCAGTGGGAGATTTTTTCGCACCGGGGAGCTGTTTTTT

D: NA
J: TRBJ1-5
size: NA
V: TRBV19
CDR3: CASKGPGQDNQPQHF
DNA: TGTGCCAGTAAAGGCCCCGGACAAGACAATCAGCCCCAGCATTTT

D: TRBD1
J: TRBJ2-7
size: NA
V: TRBV27
CDR3: CASSARQGVSYEQYF
DNA: TGTGCCAGCAGTGCAAGACAGGGGGTATCCTACGAGCAGTACTTC

D: NA
J: TRBJ1-2
size: NA
V: TRBV11-1
CDR3: CASSLDGGDYGYTF
DNA: TGTGCCAGCAGCTTAGATGGCGGGGACTATGGCTACACCTTC

D: TRBD2
J: TRBJ2-5
size: NA
V: TRBV7-9
CDR3: CASSSSSGAAETQYF
DNA: TGTGCCAGCAGCTCATCTAGCGGTGCTGCGGAGACCCAGTACTTC

D: TRBD2
J: TRBJ2-1
size: NA
V: TRBV19
CDR3: CASSIGTGAGNEQFF
DNA: TGTGCCAGTAGTATTGGGACGGGAGCGGGGAATGAGCAGTTCTTC

D: NA
J: TRBJ2-1
size: NA
V: TRBV5-1
CDR3: CASRSLGAYNEQFF
DNA: TGCGCCAGCAGAAGCCTTGGGGCCTACAATGAGCAGTTCTTC

D: NA
J: TRBJ1-1
size: NA
V: TRBV19
CDR3: CASSIGPPGGRTEAFF
DNA: TGTGCCAGTAGTATCGGGCCCCCTGGGGGAAGGACTGAAGCTTTCTTT

D: NA
J: TRBJ2-2
size: NA
V: TRBV4-2
CDR3: CASSQDYTGELFF
DNA: TGTGCCAGCAGCCAAGATTACACCGGGGAGCTGTTTTTT

D: NA
J: TRBJ2-7
size: NA
V: TRBV25-1
CDR3: CASSAGRLSYEQYF
DNA: TGTGCCAGCAGTGCCGGGCGCCTCTCCTACGAGCAGTACTTC

D: TRBD1
J: TRBJ1-1
size: once
V: TRBV6-8
CDR3: CASSYGGTGATTEAFF
DNA: TGTGCCAGCAGTTATGGGGGGACAGGAGCCACCACTGAAGCTTTCTTT

D: NA
J: TRBJ2-7
size: NA
V: TRBV7-3
CDR3: CASSLIATPSTYEQYF
DNA: TGTGCCAGCAGCTTAATAGCGACCCCTTCCACCTACGAGCAGTACTTC

D: NA
J: TRBJ2-5
size: NA
V: TRBV11-2
CDR3: CASSLDVEETQYF
DNA: TGTGCCAGCAGCTTAGATGTTGAGGAGACCCAGTACTTC

D: NA
J: TRBJ1-1
size: NA
V: TRBV5-4
CDR3: CASSLGVAEAFF
DNA: TGTGCCAGCAGCTTGGGTGTAGCTGAAGCTTTCTTT

D: NA
J: TRBJ2-2
size: NA
V: TRBV7-9
CDR3: CASSSSPGGTNTGELFF
DNA: TGTGCCAGCAGCTCAAGCCCTGGCGGGACGAACACCGGGGAGCTGTTTTTT

D: NA
J: TRBJ2-1
size: NA
V: TRBV7-8
CDR3: CASSSDDTKHNKYNEQFF
DNA: TGTGCCAGCAGCTCCGATGATACAAAACATAATAAGTACAATGAGCAGTTCTTC

D: NA
J: TRBJ1-1
size: NA
V: TRBV25-1
CDR3: CASSEWVNTEAFF
DNA: TGTGCCAGCAGTGAATGGGTGAACACTGAAGCTTTCTTT

D: NA
J: TRBJ2-1
size: NA
V: TRBV9
CDR3: CASSDTGTADNEQFF
DNA: TGTGCCAGCAGCGATACAGGGACCGCAGACAATGAGCAGTTCTTC

D: NA
J: TRBJ2-1
size: NA
V: TRBV4-1
CDR3: CASSLDTSSYNEQFF
DNA: TGCGCCAGCAGCCTCGATACAAGCTCCTACAATGAGCAGTTCTTC

D: NA
J: TRBJ2-6
size: NA
V: TRBV6-5
CDR3: CASSYSISSGANVLTF
DNA: TGTGCCAGCAGTTACTCGATAAGCTCTGGGGCCAACGTCCTGACTTTC

D: NA
J: TRBJ2-1
size: NA
V: TRBV4-3
CDR3: CASSQGAGREQFF
DNA: TGCGCCAGCAGCCAAGGGGCCGGGCGGGAGCAGTTCTTC

D: NA
J: TRBJ1-5
size: NA
V: TRBV7-9
CDR3: CASSHGAPGPQHF
DNA: TGTGCCAGCAGCCACGGGGCCCCCGGACCCCAGCATTTT